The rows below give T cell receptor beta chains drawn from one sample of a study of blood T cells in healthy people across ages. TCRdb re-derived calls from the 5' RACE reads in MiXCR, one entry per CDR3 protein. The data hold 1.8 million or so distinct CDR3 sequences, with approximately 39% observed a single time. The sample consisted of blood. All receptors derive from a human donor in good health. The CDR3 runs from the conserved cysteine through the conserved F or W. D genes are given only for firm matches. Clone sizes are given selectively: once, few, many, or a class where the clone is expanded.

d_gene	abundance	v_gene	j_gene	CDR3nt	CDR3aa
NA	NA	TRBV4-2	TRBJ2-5	TGTGCCAGCAGCCAAGTCCTGGGACCTCAGTACTTC	CASSQVLGPQYF
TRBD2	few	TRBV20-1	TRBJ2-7	TGCAGTGCTAGAAATATAGCGGGGGGGCGCTACGAGCAGTACTTC	CSARNIAGGRYEQYF
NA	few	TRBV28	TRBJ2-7	TGTGCCAGCAGTCTCTCGAGGGCACCAAGCTGGAACTACGAGCAGTACTTC	CASSLSRAPSWNYEQYF
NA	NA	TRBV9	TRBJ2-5	TGTGCCAGCAGCGTTTCGGCTTCTGAAGAGACCCAGTACTTC	CASSVSASEETQYF
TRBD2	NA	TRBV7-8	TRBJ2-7	TGTGCCAGCAGCCTTGTTAGCGGGGGACCCAGGGGGCAGTACTTC	CASSLVSGGPRGQYF
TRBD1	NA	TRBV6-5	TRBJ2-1	TGTGCCAGCAGTTTGGCTAGACAGGGGAGTGGGAATGAGCAGTGCTTC	CASSLARQGSGNEQCF
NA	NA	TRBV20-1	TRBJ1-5	TGCAGTGCTGCCGGGGGGGGGCAGCCCCAGCATTTT	CSAAGGGQPQHF
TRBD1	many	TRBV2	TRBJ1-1	TGTGCCAGCAGCGGACAGGGAATCACTGAAGCTTTCTTT	CASSGQGITEAFF
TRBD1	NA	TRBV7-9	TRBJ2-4	TGTGCCAGCAGCTCGTCGCGGACAGGGGACAAGAACATTCAGTACTTC	CASSSSRTGDKNIQYF
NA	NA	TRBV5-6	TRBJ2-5	TGTGCCAGCAGAAAAGACAGGCTACAAGAGACTCAGTACTTC	CASRKDRLQETQYF
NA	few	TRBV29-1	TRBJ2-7	TGCAGCGTTGGAGTCTACAGGGACGAGCAGTACTTC	CSVGVYRDEQYF
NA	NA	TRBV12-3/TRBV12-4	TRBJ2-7	TGTGCCAGCACAGACATCGCCTACGAGCAGTACTTC	CASTDIAYEQYF
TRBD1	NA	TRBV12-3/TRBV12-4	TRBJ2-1	TGTGCCAGCAGTTTAGTGGGACAGGCTGGGGATGAGCAGTTCTTC	CASSLVGQAGDEQFF
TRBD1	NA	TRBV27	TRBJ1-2	TGTGCCAGCAGTTTCCAAGGACAGGGGGATTCGGGCTACACCTTC	CASSFQGQGDSGYTF
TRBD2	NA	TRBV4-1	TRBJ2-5	TGCGCCAGCAGCCGGCTTGACGGGGGAGGAGCGGGGAGCGTTCCCCGAGAGACCCAGTACTTC	CASSRLDGGGAGSVPRETQYF
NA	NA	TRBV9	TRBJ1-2	TGTGCCAGCAGCCCAACGACAGACTATGGCTACACCTTC	CASSPTTDYGYTF
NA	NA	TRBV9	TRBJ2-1	TGTGCCAGCAGCGTCCTAGGGGGGGGGCTTAATGAGCAGTTCTTC	CASSVLGGGLNEQFF
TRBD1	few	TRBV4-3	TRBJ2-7	TGCGCCAGCGGGCAAGGACGACAGGGGAGGACCTACGAGCAGTACTTC	CASGQGRQGRTYEQYF
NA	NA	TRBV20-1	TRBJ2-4	TGCAGTGCTAGAGACATTCAGGGCCTTCTGGACTCGGCCAAAAACATTCAGTACTTC	CSARDIQGLLDSAKNIQYF
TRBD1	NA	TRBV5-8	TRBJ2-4	TGTGCCAGCAGCACGGGACAGGAACTAGCCAAAAACATTCAGTACTTC	CASSTGQELAKNIQYF
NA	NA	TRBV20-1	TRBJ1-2	TGCAGTGCTAGCGGCAGGGACCCCCCCTATGGCTACACCTTC	CSASGRDPPYGYTF
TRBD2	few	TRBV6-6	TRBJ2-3	TGTGCCAGCAGTTACTCGTGGCAGGGAGGGACAGATACGCAGTATTTT	CASSYSWQGGTDTQYF
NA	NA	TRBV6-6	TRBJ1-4	TGTGCCAGCAGTTATGGCGGGACCGGTAATGAAAAACTGTTTTTT	CASSYGGTGNEKLFF
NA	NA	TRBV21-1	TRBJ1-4	TGTGCCAGCAGCAAAAAGAGGGGAAGGATCATTAATGAAAAACTGTTTTTT	CASSKKRGRIINEKLFF
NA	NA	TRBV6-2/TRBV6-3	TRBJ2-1	TGTGCCAGCAGTTACTCGGGGCAAGAGCAGTTCTTC	CASSYSGQEQFF
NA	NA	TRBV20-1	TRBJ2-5	TGCAGTGCCTTTATGTTCGAGACCCAGTACTTC	CSAFMFETQYF
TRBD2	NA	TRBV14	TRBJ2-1	TGTGCCAGCAGCCACCCTGCAGGACTAGCGTCCCTCAATGAGCAGTTCTTC	CASSHPAGLASLNEQFF
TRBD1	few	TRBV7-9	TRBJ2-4	TGTGCCAGCAGCTCGGACAGGGAAACGCGAGAGCAGTACTTC	CASSSDRETREQYF
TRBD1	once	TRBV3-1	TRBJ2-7	TGTGCCAGCAGGAGCGGACAGGTGCCCTACGAGCAGTACTTC	CASRSGQVPYEQYF
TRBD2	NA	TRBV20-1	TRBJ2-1	TGCAGTGCTGTGCTAGCGGGGGGTAGCTATGAGCAGTTCTTC	CSAVLAGGSYEQFF
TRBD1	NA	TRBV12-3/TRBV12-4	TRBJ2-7	TGTGCCAGCGGTTTTCTTGGGACAGGGTTGGACGAGCAGTACTTC	CASGFLGTGLDEQYF
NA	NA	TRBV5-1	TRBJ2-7	TGCGCCAGCGCTACCCTCGACGCGGACGAGCAGTACTTC	CASATLDADEQYF
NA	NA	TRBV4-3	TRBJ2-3	TGCGCCAGCAGCCAAGAAAGAGGAGGGCCCGCTACGTATTTT	CASSQERGGPATYF
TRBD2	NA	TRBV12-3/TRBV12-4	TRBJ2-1	TGTGCCAGCAGACTAGCGGGGTTCGCCAATGAGCAGTTCTTC	CASRLAGFANEQFF
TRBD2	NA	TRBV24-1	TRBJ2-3	TGTGCCACCAGTGATTGGCGGGGACTAGCGGGGGGCACAGATACGCAGTATTTT	CATSDWRGLAGGTDTQYF
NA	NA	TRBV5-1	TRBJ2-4	TGCGCCAGCAGACCCACGGGGTATAAAAACATTCAGTACTTC	CASRPTGYKNIQYF
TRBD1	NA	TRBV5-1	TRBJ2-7	TGCGCCAGCAGCCCGGTCCCGGGACAGGCCTACGAGCAGTACTTC	CASSPVPGQAYEQYF
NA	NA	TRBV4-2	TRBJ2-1	TGTGCCAGCAGCCCCGTAGCGAGGAGCTCCTACAATGAGCAGTTCTTC	CASSPVARSSYNEQFF
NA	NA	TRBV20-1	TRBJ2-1	TGCAGTGTGTACGACAATGAGCAGTTCTTC	CSVYDNEQFF
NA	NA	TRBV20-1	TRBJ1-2	TGCTCTCGTCTAGCAGCAGATGTAGAAGCTGCTGCTAGACGAGGGCGGACTAACTATGGCTACACCTTC	CSRLAADVEAAARRGRTNYGYTF
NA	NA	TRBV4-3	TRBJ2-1	TGCGCCAGCAGCCAAGATTGGAGGGCTGCCTACAATGAGCAGTTCTTC	CASSQDWRAAYNEQFF
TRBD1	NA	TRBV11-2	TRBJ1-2	TGTGCCAGCAGCTCTCAACCGGGACAGGGGGATGGCTACACCTTC	CASSSQPGQGDGYTF
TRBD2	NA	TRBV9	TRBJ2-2	TGTGCCAGCAGCACCGGGGGGGGTGGGATCACCGGGGAGCTGTTTTTT	CASSTGGGGITGELFF
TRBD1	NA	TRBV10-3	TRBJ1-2	TGTGCCATCACCGTTGGTCAGGGGGACGGCTACACCTTC	CAITVGQGDGYTF
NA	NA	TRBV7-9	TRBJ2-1	TGTGCCAGCAGAACGGAACGGGGCCGTAACAATGAGCAGTTCTTC	CASRTERGRNNEQFF
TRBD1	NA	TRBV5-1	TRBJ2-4	TGCGCCAGCAGCCTCGGGACAGAGGACATTCAGTACTTC	CASSLGTEDIQYF
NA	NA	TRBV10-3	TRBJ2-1	TGTGCCATCACAGAGGGAGGGGGTAATGAGCAGTTCTTC	CAITEGGGNEQFF
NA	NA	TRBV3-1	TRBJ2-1	TGTGCCAGTAGTCACGGGCTTCACAGGGACAATGAGCGGTTCTTC	CASSHGLHRDNERFF
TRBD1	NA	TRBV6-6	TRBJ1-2	TGTGCCAGCAGTTACGTGACAGGGGGACCTGGCTACACCTTC	CASSYVTGGPGYTF
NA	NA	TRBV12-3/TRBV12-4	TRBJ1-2	TGTGCCAGCAGGACAGGAGGTGGCTATGGCTACACCTTC	CASRTGGGYGYTF
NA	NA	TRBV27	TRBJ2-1	TGTGCCAGCACTCCAATCGGGACCCCCAAAATGAGTAATGAGCAGTTCTTC	CASTPIGTPKMSNEQFF
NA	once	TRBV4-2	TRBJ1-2	TGTGCCAGCAGCCCGCAGGGGATTTCTAACTATGGCTACACCTTC	CASSPQGISNYGYTF
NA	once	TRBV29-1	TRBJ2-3	TGCGGCGCCCACCTGGGACGAGTTGTGGGCACAGATACGCAGTATTTT	CGAHLGRVVGTDTQYF
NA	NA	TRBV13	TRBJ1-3	TGTGCCAGCAGCTTAGGGCAGACCTCAGACACCATATATTTT	CASSLGQTSDTIYF
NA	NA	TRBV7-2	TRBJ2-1	TGTGCCAGCAGCAAAGGACAGTCGAGCTCCTACAATGAGCAGTTCTTC	CASSKGQSSSYNEQFF
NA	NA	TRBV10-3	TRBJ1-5	TGTGCCACCAACGCCGCAGGGAATCAGCCCCAGCATTTT	CATNAAGNQPQHF
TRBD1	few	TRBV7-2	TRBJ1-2	TGTGCCAGCAGCTTAGGACAGGGACAGCGTGGCTACACCTTC	CASSLGQGQRGYTF
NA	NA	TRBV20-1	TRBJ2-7	TGCAGTGCTAGAGTGGTCGGGGAATCGTACGAGCAGTACTTC	CSARVVGESYEQYF
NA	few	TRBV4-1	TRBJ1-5	TGCGCCAGCAGCCAAGCCGGAGATCTCTTTGGCAATCAGCCCCAGCATTTT	CASSQAGDLFGNQPQHF